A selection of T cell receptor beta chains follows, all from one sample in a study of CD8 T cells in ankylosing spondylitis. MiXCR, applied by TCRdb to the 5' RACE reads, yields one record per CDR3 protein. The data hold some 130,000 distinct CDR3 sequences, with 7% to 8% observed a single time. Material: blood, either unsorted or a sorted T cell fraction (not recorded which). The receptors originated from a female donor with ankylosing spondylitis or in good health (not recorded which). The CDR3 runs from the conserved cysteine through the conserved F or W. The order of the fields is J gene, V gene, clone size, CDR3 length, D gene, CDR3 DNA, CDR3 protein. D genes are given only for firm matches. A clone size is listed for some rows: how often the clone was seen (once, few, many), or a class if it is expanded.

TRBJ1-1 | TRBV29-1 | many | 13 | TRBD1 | TGCAGCGTTGCAGGGGGCCCGAACACTGAAGCTTTCTTT | CSVAGGPNTEAFF
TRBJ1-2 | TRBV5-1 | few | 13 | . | TGCGCCAGCAGCTTGGGGGACTTTTATGGCTACACCTTC | CASSLGDFYGYTF
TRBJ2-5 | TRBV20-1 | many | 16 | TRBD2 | TGCAGTGCTAGAGCCCCACTAGCGGGGGGAGGAGAGACCCAGTACTTC | CSARAPLAGGGETQYF
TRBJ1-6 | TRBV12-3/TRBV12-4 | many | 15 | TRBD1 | TGTGCCAGCAGTTTTCTAGGGGGCCGGGAATCACCCCTCCACTTT | CASSFLGGRESPLHF
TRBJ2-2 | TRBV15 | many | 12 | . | TGTGCCACCAGCTATAACACCGGGGAGCTGTTTTTT | CATSYNTGELFF
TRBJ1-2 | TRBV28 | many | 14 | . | TGTGCCAGCAGTTTAGGGTCAGGACGGAATGGCTACACCTTC | CASSLGSGRNGYTF
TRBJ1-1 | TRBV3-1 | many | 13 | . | TGTGCCAGCAGCCAAGAGGGTAATGAAGAAGCTTTCTTT | CASSQEGNEEAFF
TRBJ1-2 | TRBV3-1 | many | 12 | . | TGTGCCAGCAGCCAAACGGGCAATGGCTACACCTTC | CASSQTGNGYTF
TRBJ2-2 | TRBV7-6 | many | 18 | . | TGTGCCAGCAGCTTAGAGGAGAAGTTGCTCCATTACACCGGGGAGCTGTTTTTT | CASSLEEKLLHYTGELFF
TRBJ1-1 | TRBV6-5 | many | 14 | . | TGTGCCAGCAGTTCACGGACGGTGAACACTGAAGCTTTCTTT | CASSSRTVNTEAFF
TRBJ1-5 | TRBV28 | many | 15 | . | TGTGCCAGCAGTTTTCCCGGGGTTGGTAATCAGCCCCAGCATTTT | CASSFPGVGNQPQHF
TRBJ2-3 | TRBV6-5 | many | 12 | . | TGTACGACGGGGGGCCTCACAGATACGCAGTATTTT | CTTGGLTDTQYF
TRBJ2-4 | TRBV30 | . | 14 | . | TGTGCCTGGAGTGTTGGTGGGCTGACGAACATTCAGTACTTC | CAWSVGGLTNIQYF
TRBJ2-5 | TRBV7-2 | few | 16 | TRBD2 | TGTGCCAGCAGCTTAGTGGGTAGCGGGGTACAAGAGACCCAGTACTTC | CASSLVGSGVQETQYF
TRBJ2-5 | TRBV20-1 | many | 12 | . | TGCAGTGCAGCAGGAGCACAAGAGACCCAGTACTTC | CSAAGAQETQYF
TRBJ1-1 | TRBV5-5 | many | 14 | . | TGTGCCAGCAGCCATGGGAGCCAGAACACTGAAGCTTTCTTT | CASSHGSQNTEAFF
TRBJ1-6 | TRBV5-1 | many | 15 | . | TGCGCCAGCAGCTGGAAGGGGCCTCGGGATTCACCCCTCCACTTT | CASSWKGPRDSPLHF
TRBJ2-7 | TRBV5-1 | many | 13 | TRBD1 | TGCGCCAGCAGCTGGGACAGGTACTACGAGCAGTACTTC | CASSWDRYYEQYF
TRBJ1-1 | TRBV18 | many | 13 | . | TGTGCCAGCTCACCACCTGGGGGAGATGAAGCTTTCTTT | CASSPPGGDEAFF
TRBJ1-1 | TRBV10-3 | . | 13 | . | TGTGCCATCAGTGGGACCGTGAACACTGAAGCTTTCTTT | CAISGTVNTEAFF
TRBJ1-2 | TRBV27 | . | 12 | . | TGTGCCAGCAGAGGCGGTCTCTATGGCTACACCTTC | CASRGGLYGYTF
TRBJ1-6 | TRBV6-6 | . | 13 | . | TGTGCCAGCAGTTACACCGAGACGTCACCCCTCCACTTT | CASSYTETSPLHF
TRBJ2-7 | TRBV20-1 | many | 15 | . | TGCAGTGCCACGAAAGAACCTGTTCGAGCGTACGAGCAGTACTTC | CSATKEPVRAYEQYF